This T cell receptor beta chain was sequenced in a study of T cell responses to AZD1222 COVID-19 vaccine. Whole-study findings and limits: Targeting of unmutated variant regions was reportedly seen in nearly half of spike-specific TCRs. Spike-specific TCR repertoires showed rising breadth and depth after two AZD1222 doses. Repertoire sampling happened only post peak T cell response.

For this clone: Its antigen is not known.

Germline CDR1 and CDR2: SGHVS and FQNEAQ. Trimming stripped 5 bases from V and 0 bases from J, with 14 bases between. The CDR3 totals 16 residues. Sequenced by immunoSEQ multiplex PCR; TCRdb stores in-frame clones only, minus some. The sample gives 150,000 or so clones, more than 70% of which show up once; more than 12% is in the top ten. V gene TRBV7-8 combines with J gene TRBJ2-1; unclear D gene. Sequences were derived from peripheral blood, sampled on day 0 of AZD1222 vaccination. This receptor was obtained from an adult in good health. CDR3 in DNA: TGTGCCAGCAGCAAACGAAGGGATCCCTCCTACAATGAGCAGTTCTTC. This gives the protein CASSKRRDPSYNEQFF.